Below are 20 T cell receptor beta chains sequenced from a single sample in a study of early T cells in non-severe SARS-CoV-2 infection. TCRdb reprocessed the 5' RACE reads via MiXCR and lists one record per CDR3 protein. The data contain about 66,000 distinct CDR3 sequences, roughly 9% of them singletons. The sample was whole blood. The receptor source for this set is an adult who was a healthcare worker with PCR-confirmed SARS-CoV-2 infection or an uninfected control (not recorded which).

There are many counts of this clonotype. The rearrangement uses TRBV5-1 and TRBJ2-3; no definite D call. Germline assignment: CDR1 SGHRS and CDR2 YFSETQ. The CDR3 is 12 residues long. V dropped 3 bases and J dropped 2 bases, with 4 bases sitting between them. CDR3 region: CASSSLTDTQYF. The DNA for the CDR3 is TGCGCCAGCAGCTCCCTCACAGATACGCAGTATTTT.

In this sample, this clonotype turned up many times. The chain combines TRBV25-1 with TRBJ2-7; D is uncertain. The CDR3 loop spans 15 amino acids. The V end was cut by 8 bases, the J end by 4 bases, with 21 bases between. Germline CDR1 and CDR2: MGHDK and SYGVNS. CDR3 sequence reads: CASGEPDGWRYEQYF. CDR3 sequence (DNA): TGTGCCAGCGGGGAACCCGATGGTTGGAGATACGAGCAGTACTTC.

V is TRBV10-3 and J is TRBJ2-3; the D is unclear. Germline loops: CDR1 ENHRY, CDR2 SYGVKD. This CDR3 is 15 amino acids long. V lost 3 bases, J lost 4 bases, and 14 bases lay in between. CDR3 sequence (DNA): TGTGCCATCAGTGATTACCGAGACTCCCCAGATACGCAGTATTTT. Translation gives CAISDYRDSPDTQYF.

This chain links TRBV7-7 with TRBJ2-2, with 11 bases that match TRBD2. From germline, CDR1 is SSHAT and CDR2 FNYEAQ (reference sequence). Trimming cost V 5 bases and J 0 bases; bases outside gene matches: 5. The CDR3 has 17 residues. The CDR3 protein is CASSPQTSGTNTGELFF. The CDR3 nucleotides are TGTGCCAGCAGCCCACAGACTAGCGGGACGAACACCGGGGAGCTGTTTTTT.

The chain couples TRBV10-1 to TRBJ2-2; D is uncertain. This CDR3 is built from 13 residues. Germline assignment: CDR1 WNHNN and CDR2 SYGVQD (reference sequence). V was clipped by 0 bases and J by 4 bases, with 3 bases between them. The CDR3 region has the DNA TGCGCCAGCAGTGAGTCGAGCACCGGGGAGCTGTTTTTT. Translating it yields CASSESSTGELFF.

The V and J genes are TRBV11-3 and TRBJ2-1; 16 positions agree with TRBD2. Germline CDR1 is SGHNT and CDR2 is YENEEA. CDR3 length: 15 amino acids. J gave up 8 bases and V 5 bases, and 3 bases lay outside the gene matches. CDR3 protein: CASSVGLAGGDEQFF. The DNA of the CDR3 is TGTGCCAGCAGCGTGGGACTAGCGGGAGGGGATGAGCAGTTCTTC.

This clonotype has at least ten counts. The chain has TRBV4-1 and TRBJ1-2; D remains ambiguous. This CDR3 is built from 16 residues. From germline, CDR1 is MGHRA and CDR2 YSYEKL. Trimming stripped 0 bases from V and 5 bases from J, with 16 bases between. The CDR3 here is CASSQEASAGPYGYTF. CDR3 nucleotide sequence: TGCGCCAGCAGCCAAGAGGCTTCGGCAGGTCCATATGGCTACACCTTC.

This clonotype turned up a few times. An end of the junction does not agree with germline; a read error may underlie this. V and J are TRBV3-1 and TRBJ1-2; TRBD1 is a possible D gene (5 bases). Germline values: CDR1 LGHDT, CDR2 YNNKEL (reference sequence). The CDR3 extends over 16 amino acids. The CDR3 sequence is CASTQPSTRDLYGYTF. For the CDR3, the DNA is TGTGCCAGCACCCAACCCTCAACCCGGGACCTATATGGCTACACCTTC.

CDR3 loop: CASSLSETQYF. The DNA of the CDR3 is TGTGCCAGCAGCTTGTCGGAGACCCAGTACTTC. This chain connects TRBV5-4 to TRBJ2-5; no clear D. This CDR3 is built from 11 residues. Germline CDR1 SGHNT, CDR2 YYREEE (reference sequence). V was pared by 1 base and J by 5 bases, with 3 bases between.

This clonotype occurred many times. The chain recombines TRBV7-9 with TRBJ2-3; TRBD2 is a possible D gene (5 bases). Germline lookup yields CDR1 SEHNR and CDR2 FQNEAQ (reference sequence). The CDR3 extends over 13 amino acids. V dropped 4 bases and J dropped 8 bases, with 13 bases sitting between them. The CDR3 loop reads CASSSSLATTQYF. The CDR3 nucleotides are TGTGCCAGCAGCTCCAGCCTAGCTACTACGCAGTATTTT.

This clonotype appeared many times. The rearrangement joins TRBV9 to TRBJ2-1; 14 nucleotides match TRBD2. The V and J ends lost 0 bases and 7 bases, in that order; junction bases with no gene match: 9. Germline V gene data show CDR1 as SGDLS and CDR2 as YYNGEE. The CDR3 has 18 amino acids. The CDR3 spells CASSVGAGTSGRMNEQFF. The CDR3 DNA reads TGTGCCAGCAGCGTAGGAGCGGGGACTAGCGGGAGAATGAATGAGCAGTTCTTC. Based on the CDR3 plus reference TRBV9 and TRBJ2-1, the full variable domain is DSGVTQTPKHLITATGQRVTLRCSPRSGDLSVYWYQQSLDQGLQFLIQYYNGEERAKGNILERFSAQQFPDLHSELNLSSLELGDSALYFCASSVGAGTSGRMNEQFFGPGTRLTVL.

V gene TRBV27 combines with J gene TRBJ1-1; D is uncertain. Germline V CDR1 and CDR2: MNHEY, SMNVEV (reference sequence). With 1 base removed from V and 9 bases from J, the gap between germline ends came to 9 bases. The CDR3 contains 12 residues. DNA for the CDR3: TGTGCCAGCAGTTTATTGGGCGGCCAAGCTTTCTTT. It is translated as CASSLLGGQAFF.

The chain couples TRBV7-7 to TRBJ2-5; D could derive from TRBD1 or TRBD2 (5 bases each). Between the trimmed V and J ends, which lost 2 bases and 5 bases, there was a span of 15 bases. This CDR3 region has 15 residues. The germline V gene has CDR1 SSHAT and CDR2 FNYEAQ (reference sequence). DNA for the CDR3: TGTGCCAGCAGCTTATCCTGGACGGGACGGGAGACCCAGTACTTC. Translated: CASSLSWTGRETQYF.

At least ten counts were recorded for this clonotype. The CDR3 is CASSPLRPRLAGVRYF. The CDR3 DNA reads as TGTGCCAGCAGCCCCCTCAGACCCAGGCTAGCGGGCGTTCGGTACTTC. The gene calls are TRBV3-2 and TRBJ2-4; the DNA was not compared with TRBD2, the D call given in the table. TRBV3-2 represents a pseudogene. The CDR3 is 16 amino acids.

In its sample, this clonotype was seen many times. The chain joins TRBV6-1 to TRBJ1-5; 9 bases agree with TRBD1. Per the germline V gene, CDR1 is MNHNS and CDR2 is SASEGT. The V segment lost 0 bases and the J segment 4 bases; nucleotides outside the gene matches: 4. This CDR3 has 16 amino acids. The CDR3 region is CASSEAWTGVNQPQHF. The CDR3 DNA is TGTGCCAGCAGTGAAGCCTGGACAGGGGTGAATCAGCCCCAGCATTTT.

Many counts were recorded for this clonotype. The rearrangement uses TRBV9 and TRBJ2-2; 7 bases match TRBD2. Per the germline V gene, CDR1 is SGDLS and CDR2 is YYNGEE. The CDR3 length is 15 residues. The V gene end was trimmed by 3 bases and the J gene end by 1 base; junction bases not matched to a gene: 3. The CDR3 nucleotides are TGTGCCAGCAGCGACCAGCGGGGGAACACCGGGGAGCTGTTTTTT. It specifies CASSDQRGNTGELFF.

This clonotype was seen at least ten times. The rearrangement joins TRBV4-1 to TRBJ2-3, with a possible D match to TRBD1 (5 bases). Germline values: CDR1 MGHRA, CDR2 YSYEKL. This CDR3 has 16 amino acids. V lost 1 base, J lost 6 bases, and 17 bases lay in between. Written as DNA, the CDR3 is TGCGCCAGCAGCCAAGGCTTTGGACACTTCCTTGATACGCAGTATTTT. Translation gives CASSQGFGHFLDTQYF.

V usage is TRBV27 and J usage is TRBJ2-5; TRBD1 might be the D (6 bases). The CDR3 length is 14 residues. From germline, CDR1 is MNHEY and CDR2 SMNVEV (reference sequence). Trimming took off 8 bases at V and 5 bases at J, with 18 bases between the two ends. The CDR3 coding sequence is TGTGCCAGCGCAACTTCACAGGGAGCTGAGACCCAGTACTTC. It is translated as CASATSQGAETQYF.

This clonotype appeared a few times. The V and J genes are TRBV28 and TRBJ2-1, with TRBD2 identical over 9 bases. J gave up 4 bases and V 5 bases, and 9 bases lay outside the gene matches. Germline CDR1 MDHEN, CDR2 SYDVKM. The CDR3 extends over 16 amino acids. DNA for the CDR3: TGTGCCAGCAGTCGAATAGCGGGAGTGGTTTACAATGAGCAGTTCTTC. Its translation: CASSRIAGVVYNEQFF.

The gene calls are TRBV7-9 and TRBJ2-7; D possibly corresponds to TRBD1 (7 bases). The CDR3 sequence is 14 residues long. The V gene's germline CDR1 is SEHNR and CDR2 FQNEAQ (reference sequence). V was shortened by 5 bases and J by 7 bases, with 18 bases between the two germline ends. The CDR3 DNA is TGTGCCAGCAGCACGGCGGGGACAGTTGAAGAGCAGTACTTC. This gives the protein CASSTAGTVEEQYF.